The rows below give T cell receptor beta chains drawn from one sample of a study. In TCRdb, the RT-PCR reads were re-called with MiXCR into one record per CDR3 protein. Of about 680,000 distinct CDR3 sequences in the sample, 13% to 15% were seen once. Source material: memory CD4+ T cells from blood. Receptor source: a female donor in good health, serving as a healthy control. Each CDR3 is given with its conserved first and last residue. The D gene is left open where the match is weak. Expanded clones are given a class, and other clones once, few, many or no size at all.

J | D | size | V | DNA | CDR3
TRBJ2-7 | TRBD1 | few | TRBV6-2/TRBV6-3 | TGTGCCAGCAGGCCGACAGGGGCTAACTACGAGCAGTACTTC | CASRPTGANYEQYF
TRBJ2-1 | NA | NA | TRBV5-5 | TGTGCCAGCACTTTAGACTCTCCAGCGCTAAAGCAGTTCTTC | CASTLDSPALKQFF
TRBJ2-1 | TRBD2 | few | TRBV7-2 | TGTGCCAGCAGCTTATCTCGGGCTAGCGGGGAGCAGTTCTTC | CASSLSRASGEQFF
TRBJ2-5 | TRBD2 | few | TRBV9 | TGTGCCAGCAGCGTAGGGACTAGCGGGGGGGCCTTTGAGACCCAGTACTTC | CASSVGTSGGAFETQYF
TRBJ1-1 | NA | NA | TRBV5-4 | TGTGCCAGCAGCACCCCGCAGGGAACTGAAGCTTTCTTT | CASSTPQGTEAFF
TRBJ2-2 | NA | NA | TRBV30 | TGTGCCTGGAGGGGGCAGCTCTTAGGAGGGGAGCTGTTTTTT | CAWRGQLLGGELFF
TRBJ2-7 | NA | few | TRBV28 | TGTGCCAGCAGTTCCCCCGGGACGTTCTACGAGCAGTACTTC | CASSSPGTFYEQYF
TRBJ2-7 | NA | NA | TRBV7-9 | TGTGCCAGCAGTTCCCTGGAGGGCTACGAGCAGTACTTC | CASSSLEGYEQYF
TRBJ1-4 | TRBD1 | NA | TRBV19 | TGTGCCAGTAGCACACGACAGGGCGAAAAACTGTTTTTT | CASSTRQGEKLFF
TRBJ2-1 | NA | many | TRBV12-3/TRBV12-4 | TGTGCCAGCAGTTTATCGGGACTCGGGAATGAGCAGTTCTTC | CASSLSGLGNEQFF
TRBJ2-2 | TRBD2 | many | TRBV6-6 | TGTGCCAGCCTACTGGAGGCGGGAGGGTCCGGGGAGCTGTTTTTT | CASLLEAGGSGELFF
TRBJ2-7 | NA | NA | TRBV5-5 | TGTGCCAGCAGCTTGGGACAGGCTACCTACGAGCAGTACTTC | CASSLGQATYEQYF
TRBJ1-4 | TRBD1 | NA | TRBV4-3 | TGCGCCAGCAGCCAAGAAAGGGGACAGGGGGAAAAACTGTTTTTT | CASSQERGQGEKLFF
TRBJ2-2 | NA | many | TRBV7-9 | TGTGCCAGCAGCTCGCAATATACCCTGGCGGGGACCGGGGAGCTGTTTTTT | CASSSQYTLAGTGELFF
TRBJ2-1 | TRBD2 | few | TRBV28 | TGTGCCATCGTTCCTAGCGGCTCTTACAATGAGCAGTTCTTC | CAIVPSGSYNEQFF
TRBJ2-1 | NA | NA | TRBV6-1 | TGTGCCAGCAGCCTTTGGAGGGGCTCCGGGAGATCGAGCTCCTACAATGAGCAGTTCTTC | CASSLWRGSGRSSSYNEQFF
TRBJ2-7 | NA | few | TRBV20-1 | TGCAGTGCTAGGAGAGGACAATCCTACGAGCAGTACTTC | CSARRGQSYEQYF
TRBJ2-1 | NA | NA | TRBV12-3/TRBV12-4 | TGTGCCAGCAGTTTCCGGGCGATAGCGATTGAGCAGTTCTTC | CASSFRAIAIEQFF
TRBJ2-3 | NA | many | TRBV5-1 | TGCGCCAGCAGCCGCCCCGACAGCACAGATACGCAGTATTTT | CASSRPDSTDTQYF
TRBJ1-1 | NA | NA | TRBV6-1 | TGTGCCAGCAGTGAAGCCGGGAGTTGGACTGAAGCTTTCTTT | CASSEAGSWTEAFF
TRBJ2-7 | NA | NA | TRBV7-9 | TGTGCCAGCAGCTTAGACGGCAGGACGTTCTACGAGCAGTACTTC | CASSLDGRTFYEQYF
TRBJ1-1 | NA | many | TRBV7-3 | TGTGCCAGCAGCTACCAGGCAGGGGACACTGAAGCTTTCTTT | CASSYQAGDTEAFF
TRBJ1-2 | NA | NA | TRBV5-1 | TGCGCCAGCAGCTCCGCGGCGGGGGGAAACTATGGCTACACCTTC | CASSSAAGGNYGYTF
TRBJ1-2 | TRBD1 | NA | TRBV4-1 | TGCGCCAGCAGCCAAGAAGACAGGGACTATGGCTACACCTTC | CASSQEDRDYGYTF
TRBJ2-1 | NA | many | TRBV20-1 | TGCAGTGCCAGCCACAATGAGCAGTTCTTC | CSASHNEQFF
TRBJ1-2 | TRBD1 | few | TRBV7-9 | TGTGCCAGCACTAAATCCGAGACAGGGTCTTCTGGCTACACCTTC | CASTKSETGSSGYTF
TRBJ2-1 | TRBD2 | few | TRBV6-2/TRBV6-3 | TGTGCCAGCAGCACTGGGACTAGCGGGATCGAGGATGAGCAGTTCTTC | CASSTGTSGIEDEQFF
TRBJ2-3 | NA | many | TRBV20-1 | TGCAGTGCTAGACGACAGTCCCGGCCAGATACGCAGTATTTT | CSARRQSRPDTQYF
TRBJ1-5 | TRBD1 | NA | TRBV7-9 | TGTGCCAGCAGCGTCGGGACAGATAATCAGCCCCAGCATTTT | CASSVGTDNQPQHF
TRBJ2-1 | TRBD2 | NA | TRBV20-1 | TGCAGTGCCCCGGGACTAGCGGCCTACAATGAGCAGTTCTTC | CSAPGLAAYNEQFF
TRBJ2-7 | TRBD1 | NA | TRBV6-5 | TGTGCCAGCAGTTTTTTTTCGGGACAGTACGATCAGTACTTC | CASSFFSGQYDQYF